This passage covers 25 T cell receptor beta chains from one sample sequenced in a study of T cells in localized non-small cell lung cancer. TCRdb keeps only in-frame clones here, not all; method: immunoSEQ multiplex PCR. The sample lists fewer than 100,000 clones; about nine tenths were seen once. The sequences come from peripheral blood, collected before any cancer treatment. Receptors originate from a man between 40 and 75 years old with stage I squamous cell lung carcinoma.

The chain uses TRBV4-2 and TRBJ2-2; the D gene is possibly TRBD1 (5 bases). V was clipped by 2 bases and J by 4 bases, with 8 bases between them. CDR1 is LGHNA, CDR2 YNFKEQ, per germline. The CDR3 is 14 residues long. In DNA, the CDR3 is TGTGCCAGCAGCCAACAGGGCGGCACCGGGGAGCTGTTTTTT. It codes for CASSQQGGTGELFF.

CDR3 in amino acids: CASSVVRGPFYGYTF. The CDR3 nucleotides read TGTGCCAGCAGTGTGGTTCGTGGGCCTTTCTATGGCTACACCTTC. The rearrangement links TRBV2 to TRBJ1-2, with D unresolved. The V gene lost 4 bases and the J gene lost 4 bases, with 16 bases spanning the gap. The CDR3 length is 15 residues. Looked up from germline, CDR1 is SNHLY and CDR2 is FYNNEI.

The chain has TRBV5-4 and TRBJ1-4; a weak D match, TRBD1 (6 bases). CDR3 length: 16 amino acids. The V gene's germline CDR1 is SGHNT and CDR2 YYREEE (reference sequence). The V end was cut by 0 bases, the J end by 3 bases, with 12 bases between. The CDR3 loop reads CASSLEGGRPNEKLFF. CDR3 in DNA: TGTGCCAGCAGCTTGGAGGGGGGACGGCCTAATGAAAAACTGTTTTTT.

The V call is TRBV18, the J call TRBJ2-1; a weak D match, TRBD1 (5 bases). Germline V gene sequence: CDR1 KGHSH, CDR2 LQKENI. The CDR3 is 13 residues long. With 3 bases removed from V and 4 bases from J, the gap between germline ends came to 7 bases. This CDR3 reads CASSPTGYNEQFF. CDR3 in DNA: TGTGCCAGCTCACCTACAGGATACAATGAGCAGTTCTTC.

The V gene is TRBV7-6, the J gene TRBJ2-3, with a weak D call TRBD1 (5 bases). The CDR3 spans 13 residues. Trimming cost V 5 bases and J 4 bases, with 10 bases left between them. CDR1 is SGHVS and CDR2 is FNYEAQ in the germline V gene. The CDR3 bases are TGTGCCAGCAGCCTGGGCAGGGCAGATACGCAGTATTTT. It translates to CASSLGRADTQYF.

The chain is built from TRBV7-7 and TRBJ2-3, with D maybe TRBD1 (6 bases). The CDR3 has 15 amino acids. Between the trimmed V and J ends, which lost 2 bases and 5 bases, there was a span of 14 bases. In germline, CDR1 is SSHAT, CDR2 FNYEAQ (reference sequence). As DNA, the CDR3 is TGTGCCAGCAGCTTAAACTCAGGGGCGCAAGATACGCAGTATTTT. Its translation is CASSLNSGAQDTQYF.

The V gene is TRBV5-1, the J gene TRBJ2-7, with no clear D. Germline CDR1 is SGHRS and CDR2 is YFSETQ. The CDR3 has 15 residues. V was shortened by 1 base and J by 4 bases, with 15 bases between the two germline ends. CDR3 residues: CASSLMAAGPYEQYF. CDR3 in DNA: TGCGCCAGCAGCTTGATGGCGGCAGGTCCGTACGAGCAGTACTTC.

The V and J genes are TRBV29-1 and TRBJ1-2; 7 positions match TRBD1. The V gene's germline CDR1 is SQVTM and CDR2 ANQGSEA. CDR3 length: 16 residues. The V segment lost 3 bases and the J segment 7 bases; nucleotides outside the gene matches: 17. The CDR3 coding sequence is TGCAGCGTTGAGAGCGGAGCGGGACAGATTAAAGGTGGCTACACCTTC. Its translation: CSVESGAGQIKGGYTF.

This chain links TRBV7-9 with TRBJ1-1; D gene ambiguous. CDR3 length: 14 amino acids. V was clipped by 5 bases and J by 7 bases, with 17 bases between them. Germline V gene sequence: CDR1 SEHNR, CDR2 FQNEAQ (reference sequence). The CDR3 DNA follows: TGTGCCAGCAGCCCCCAGGCAGAGGTTGGTGAAGCTTTCTTT. As protein: CASSPQAEVGEAFF.

The V call is TRBV5-6, the J call TRBJ1-6; D is uncertain. This CDR3 region has 13 residues. CDR1 and CDR2 from the germline V gene are SGHDT and YYEEEE. Trimming left V 4 bases short and J 8 bases short, with 10 bases between. The CDR3 coding sequence is TGTGCCAGCAGCCCTGCGGGGTATTCACCCCTCCACTTT. This codes for CASSPAGYSPLHF.

V usage is TRBV30 and J usage is TRBJ1-6; 8 bases agree with TRBD1. V gave up 7 bases and J gave up 11 bases; unmatched junction bases: 25. The CDR3 has 18 amino acids. Per the germline V gene, CDR1 is GTSNPN and CDR2 is SVGIG (reference sequence). The CDR3 here is CAFTWGGTGLPIGAPLHF. The CDR3 DNA follows: TGTGCCTTTACCTGGGGGGGGACAGGCCTCCCCATCGGGGCACCCCTCCACTTT.

The rearrangement links TRBV4-1 to TRBJ1-5; a possible D gene is TRBD1 (6 bases). CDR3 length: 14 residues. Germline V gene sequence: CDR1 MGHRA, CDR2 YSYEKL. V gave up 3 bases and J gave up 1 base, with 7 bases separating them. The CDR3 nucleotides are TGCGCCAGCAGCCAGGGGGCGAGCAATCAGCCCCAGCATTTT. The encoded protein is CASSQGASNQPQHF.

V gene TRBV29-1 combines with J gene TRBJ1-2, with 12 bases fitting TRBD1. Trimming cost V 3 bases and J 7 bases; bases outside gene matches: 6. Germline CDR1 reads SQVTM; CDR2 reads ANQGSEA. This CDR3 comprises 14 residues. The CDR3: CSVDGGQGAFGYTF. CDR3 nucleotide sequence: TGCAGCGTTGACGGGGGACAGGGGGCTTTTGGCTACACCTTC.

The chain uses TRBV2 and TRBJ1-5; D call uncertain. V was clipped by 4 bases and J by 7 bases, with 11 bases between them. The germline CDR1 and CDR2 sequences are SNHLY and FYNNEI. This CDR3 region has 13 residues. CDR3 region: CASSVFTDQPQHF. The CDR3 nucleotides are TGTGCCAGCAGTGTTTTCACAGACCAGCCCCAGCATTTT. The whole variable domain, remainder taken from reference TRBV2 and TRBJ1-5, is EPEVTQTPSHQVTQMGQEVILRCVPISNHLYFYWYRQILGQKVEFLVSFYNNEISEKSEIFDDQFSVERPDGSNFTLKIRSTKLEDSAMYFCASSVFTDQPQHFGDGTRLSIL.

A single count supports this clone. The chain links TRBV5-6 to TRBJ1-6; no definite D call. V was cut by 1 base and J by 0 bases, with 8 bases left in between. Germline V gene lookup returns CDR1 SGHDT and CDR2 YYEEEE. The CDR3 length is 16 residues. In nucleotides, the CDR3 is TGTGCCAGCAGCTTGATAGGTTACTCCTATAATTCACCCCTCCACTTT. Translation: CASSLIGYSYNSPLHF.

The chain couples TRBV13 to TRBJ1-1; D is perhaps TRBD1 (6 bases). Germline V gives CDR1 PRHDT, CDR2 FYEKMQ (reference sequence). Trimming pared 0 bases from V and 3 bases from J, leaving 11 bases between. There are 15 residues in the CDR3. The CDR3 loop is CASSLGGGADTEAFF. The CDR3 bases are TGTGCCAGCAGCTTAGGCGGGGGCGCCGACACTGAAGCTTTCTTT.

V usage is TRBV5-1 and J usage is TRBJ2-5; 13 bases map to TRBD2. Germline V gene sequence: CDR1 SGHRS, CDR2 YFSETQ. J gave up 5 bases and V 6 bases, and 4 bases lay outside the gene matches. The CDR3 is 14 amino acids. The CDR3 DNA sequence: TGCGCCAGCACCGGACTAGCGGGGGCGGAGACCCAGTACTTC. Translating it yields CASTGLAGAETQYF.

Of note for this clone: The junction departs from the called germline gene at one end, perhaps through a read error. The chain has TRBV6-6 and TRBJ1-6; no definite D call. Germline CDR1 reads MNHNY; CDR2 reads SVGAGI (reference sequence). The CDR3 consists of 13 residues. The CDR3 nucleotides read TGTGCCAGCAACCCCTCCCATAATTCACCCCTCCACTTT. It translates to CASNPSHNSPLHF.

CDR3 amino acids: CASSFVFRSYEQYF. CDR3 sequence (DNA): TGTGCCAGCAGCTTCGTTTTTCGTTCCTACGAGCAGTACTTC. V and J are TRBV5-6 and TRBJ2-7; D remains ambiguous. The CDR3 totals 14 residues. V was clipped by 2 bases and J by 1 base, with 10 bases between them. In germline, CDR1 is SGHDT, CDR2 YYEEEE.

The V call is TRBV7-3, the J call TRBJ2-7; 9 nucleotides match TRBD1. The CDR3 has 14 residues. Germline trimming cut 4 bases from V and 3 bases from J; bases unmatched to any gene: 4. CDR1 and CDR2 from the germline V gene are SGHTA and FQGTGA. This chain's CDR3 is CASSSADRGYEQYF. CDR3 coding DNA: TGTGCCAGCAGCTCAGCGGACAGGGGCTACGAGCAGTACTTC.

This clone was detected a few times. This chain uses TRBV5-1 with TRBJ1-5, with D tentatively TRBD1 (6 bases). Trimming took 0 bases from V and 5 from J, leaving 12 bases between them. The CDR3 extends over 15 amino acids. Germline CDR1 is SGHRS and CDR2 is YFSETQ. The CDR3 DNA reads TGCGCCAGCAGCTTGGGACAGGCCCCTGATCAGCCCCAGCATTTT. It specifies CASSLGQAPDQPQHF.

The rearrangement links TRBV5-1 to TRBJ2-7; no clear D. The CDR3 loop spans 14 amino acids. V dropped 0 bases and J dropped 6 bases, with 13 bases sitting between them. Germline V lookup: CDR1 SGHRS, CDR2 YFSETQ. DNA of the CDR3: TGCGCCAGCAGCTTGGGTGACCCCTCGGGCGAGCAGTACTTC. Translation gives CASSLGDPSGEQYF.

This CDR3 reads CASSRRQGVHTQYF. Written as DNA, the CDR3 is TGTGCCAGCAGTCGACGACAGGGGGTACATACGCAGTATTTT. The rearrangement uses TRBV25-1 and TRBJ2-3; 9 bases agree with TRBD1. CDR3 length: 14 residues. Germline V gene sequence: CDR1 MGHDK, CDR2 SYGVNS. J gave up 7 bases and V 5 bases, and 7 bases lay outside the gene matches.

This clone was counted only a few times. For the CDR3, the DNA is TGTGCCAGCAGGGGGTCACGTGGCGGGGCAGATACGCAGTATTTT. This gives the protein CASRGSRGGADTQYF. The V gene is TRBV5-4, the J gene TRBJ2-3, with TRBD2 as a possible D gene (6 bases). V dropped 5 bases and J dropped 4 bases, with 17 bases sitting between them. Germline V gives CDR1 SGHNT, CDR2 YYREEE (reference sequence). This CDR3 is 15 amino acids long.

V usage is TRBV25-1 and J usage is TRBJ2-7; D unresolved. The germline V and J ends were trimmed by 5 bases and 2 bases, with 13 bases remaining between them. Germline V gene data show CDR1 as MGHDK and CDR2 as SYGVNS. This CDR3 has 14 residues. CDR3 sequence: CASSTAGLPYEQYF. As DNA, the CDR3 is TGTGCCAGCAGTACAGCAGGCCTGCCCTACGAGCAGTACTTC.